Listed below are T cell receptor beta chains from one sample, sequenced in a study of blood T cells in healthy people across ages. TCRdb re-analysed the 5' RACE reads in MiXCR, keeping a single row per CDR3 protein. Of about 580,000 distinct CDR3 sequences listed, about 45% are singletons. Sequenced sample: blood. The receptors stem from an elderly man in good health. The CDR3 runs from the conserved cysteine through the conserved F or W. A D gene is named only where the DNA matches it firmly. Clone size is not always given. Where it is, it says once, few, many or a class for expanded clones.

d_gene: -; j_gene: TRBJ2-7; v_gene: TRBV21-1; abundance: few; CDR3aa: CASSKVGGPYEQYF; CDR3nt: TGTGCCAGCAGCAAAGTGGGGGGCCCCTACGAGCAGTACTTC
d_gene: TRBD2; j_gene: TRBJ2-3; v_gene: TRBV10-3; abundance: -; CDR3aa: CAISESLGGRASDTQYF; CDR3nt: TGTGCCATCAGTGAGTCTCTAGGCGGGAGGGCCTCAGATACGCAGTATTTT
d_gene: -; j_gene: TRBJ2-7; v_gene: TRBV20-1; abundance: few; CDR3aa: CSARDRVLAEQYF; CDR3nt: TGCAGTGCTAGAGACAGGGTCCTAGCCGAGCAGTACTTC
d_gene: -; j_gene: TRBJ1-2; v_gene: TRBV6-6; abundance: many; CDR3aa: CASSYDSRTVFGYTF; CDR3nt: TGTGCCAGCAGTTACGATAGCCGCACGGTCTTCGGCTACACCTTC
d_gene: TRBD1; j_gene: TRBJ2-1; v_gene: TRBV6-5; abundance: once; CDR3aa: CASSARGQSYNEQFF; CDR3nt: TGTGCCAGCAGTGCCCGGGGACAGTCCTACAATGAGCAGTTCTTC
d_gene: TRBD1; j_gene: TRBJ2-5; v_gene: TRBV6-5; abundance: -; CDR3aa: CASSRNTGGQQYF; CDR3nt: TGTGCCAGCAGCCGTAATACAGGGGGCCAACAGTACTTC
d_gene: -; j_gene: TRBJ2-1; v_gene: TRBV19; abundance: few; CDR3aa: CASSQGFVSNEQFF; CDR3nt: TGTGCCAGTAGCCAGGGATTCGTGTCCAATGAGCAGTTCTTC
d_gene: -; j_gene: TRBJ2-1; v_gene: TRBV4-1; abundance: -; CDR3aa: CASSRQTQYNEQFF; CDR3nt: TGCGCCAGCAGCCGGCAGACCCAGTACAATGAGCAGTTCTTC
d_gene: -; j_gene: TRBJ1-5; v_gene: TRBV7-2; abundance: -; CDR3aa: CASSSPSGASNQPQHF; CDR3nt: TGTGCCAGCAGCTCCCCGTCGGGGGCTAGCAATCAGCCCCAGCATTTT
d_gene: TRBD1; j_gene: TRBJ1-1; v_gene: TRBV6-2/TRBV6-3; abundance: -; CDR3aa: CASSLPPSRAGGRNTEAFF; CDR3nt: TGTGCCAGCAGTTTACCGCCCAGCCGGGCAGGGGGCAGGAACACTGAAGCTTTCTTT
d_gene: TRBD1; j_gene: TRBJ1-2; v_gene: TRBV7-2; abundance: -; CDR3aa: CASSRTGDRFNYGYTF; CDR3nt: TGTGCCAGCAGCCGAACCGGGGACAGGTTTAACTATGGCTACACCTTC
d_gene: TRBD1; j_gene: TRBJ1-2; v_gene: TRBV20-1; abundance: -; CDR3aa: CSARGHPGQGTYGYTF; CDR3nt: TGCAGTGCTAGAGGCCATCCGGGACAGGGGACATATGGCTACACCTTC
d_gene: -; j_gene: TRBJ2-5; v_gene: TRBV6-1; abundance: few; CDR3aa: CASSGRWASEQYF; CDR3nt: TGTGCCAGCAGTGGGCGGTGGGCGTCGGAGCAGTACTTC
d_gene: -; j_gene: TRBJ1-3; v_gene: TRBV6-1; abundance: -; CDR3aa: CASSGLGTWRSGNTIYF; CDR3nt: TGTGCCAGCAGTGGCCTGGGGACATGGAGGTCTGGAAACACCATATATTTT
d_gene: TRBD1; j_gene: TRBJ2-5; v_gene: TRBV2; abundance: -; CDR3aa: CASSVSDRGGTQYF; CDR3nt: TGTGCCAGCTCAGTATCCGACAGGGGAGGGACCCAGTACTTC
d_gene: TRBD1; j_gene: TRBJ2-1; v_gene: TRBV2; abundance: -; CDR3aa: CATTAQGYNEQFF; CDR3nt: TGTGCCACCACCGCACAGGGGTACAATGAGCAGTTCTTC
d_gene: TRBD1; j_gene: TRBJ1-1; v_gene: TRBV5-1; abundance: -; CDR3aa: CASSLWTGGWNTEAFF; CDR3nt: TGCGCCAGCAGCTTGTGGACAGGGGGTTGGAACACTGAAGCTTTCTTT
d_gene: -; j_gene: TRBJ2-5; v_gene: TRBV6-2/TRBV6-3; abundance: -; CDR3aa: CASSDGPSYCEQYF; CDR3nt: TGTGCCAGCAGCGATGGACCGAGCTACTGTGAGCAGTACTTC
d_gene: TRBD2; j_gene: TRBJ2-7; v_gene: TRBV20-1; abundance: -; CDR3aa: CSARRLAGVHSYEQYF; CDR3nt: TGCAGTGCTAGGAGACTAGCGGGGGTCCACTCCTACGAGCAGTACTTC
d_gene: TRBD2; j_gene: TRBJ2-6; v_gene: TRBV9; abundance: few; CDR3aa: CASSYFSSGKSGANVLTF; CDR3nt: TGTGCCAGCAGCTACTTTTCTAGCGGGAAGTCTGGGGCCAACGTCCTGACTTTC
d_gene: -; j_gene: TRBJ2-1; v_gene: TRBV12-5; abundance: -; CDR3aa: CASGVHGGYNEQFF; CDR3nt: TGTGCTAGTGGTGTCCACGGGGGCTACAATGAGCAGTTCTTC
d_gene: TRBD1; j_gene: TRBJ2-5; v_gene: TRBV12-3/TRBV12-4; abundance: -; CDR3aa: CASRATGTGQETQYF; CDR3nt: TGTGCCAGCAGGGCAACCGGGACAGGCCAAGAGACCCAGTACTTC
d_gene: -; j_gene: TRBJ1-1; v_gene: TRBV4-1; abundance: -; CDR3aa: CASSQEATVNTEAFF; CDR3nt: TGCGCCAGCAGCCAAGAGGCCACCGTGAACACTGAAGCTTTCTTT
d_gene: -; j_gene: TRBJ2-2; v_gene: TRBV10-3; abundance: few; CDR3aa: CAISDFGQNTGELFF; CDR3nt: TGTGCCATCAGTGATTTTGGACAGAACACCGGGGAGCTGTTTTTT
d_gene: TRBD2; j_gene: TRBJ2-3; v_gene: TRBV7-6; abundance: -; CDR3aa: CASSPSIAGGVTDTQYF; CDR3nt: TGTGCCAGCAGCCCAAGTATAGCGGGAGGGGTCACAGATACGCAGTATTTT
d_gene: -; j_gene: TRBJ2-3; v_gene: TRBV28; abundance: -; CDR3aa: CASSPTGTTRTSTDTQYF; CDR3nt: TGTGCCAGCAGCCCGACAGGGACTACACGAACCAGCACAGATACGCAGTATTTT
d_gene: TRBD1; j_gene: TRBJ1-2; v_gene: TRBV6-6; abundance: -; CDR3aa: CASSYTGTGARGYTF; CDR3nt: TGTGCCAGCAGTTACACCGGGACAGGGGCACGCGGCTACACCTTC
d_gene: -; j_gene: TRBJ2-5; v_gene: TRBV6-6; abundance: -; CDR3aa: CASGSAEEQYF; CDR3nt: TGTGCCAGCGGATCCGCTGAGGAGCAGTACTTC
d_gene: TRBD1; j_gene: TRBJ1-2; v_gene: TRBV20-1; abundance: -; CDR3aa: CSASPRDRGTYGYTF; CDR3nt: TGCAGTGCTAGCCCCCGGGACAGGGGTACCTATGGCTACACCTTC
d_gene: TRBD1; j_gene: TRBJ2-4; v_gene: TRBV6-5; abundance: -; CDR3aa: CASSHRTGGFRNIQYF; CDR3nt: TGTGCCAGCAGTCACCGGACAGGGGGATTTAGAAACATTCAGTACTTC
d_gene: -; j_gene: TRBJ1-5; v_gene: TRBV28; abundance: -; CDR3aa: CASSLPTGNNQPQHF; CDR3nt: TGTGCCAGCAGCTTACCAACAGGGAACAATCAGCCCCAGCATTTT
d_gene: -; j_gene: TRBJ2-1; v_gene: TRBV2; abundance: few; CDR3aa: CASSGENIYNEQFF; CDR3nt: TGTGCCAGCAGTGGGGAGAATATCTACAATGAGCAGTTCTTC
d_gene: -; j_gene: TRBJ2-5; v_gene: TRBV24-1; abundance: -; CDR3aa: CATSDFAGSGSYEQYF; CDR3nt: TGTGCCACCAGTGATTTCGCCGGGAGCGGTTCGTATGAGCAGTACTTC
d_gene: -; j_gene: TRBJ2-1; v_gene: TRBV5-1; abundance: -; CDR3aa: CASSAVGSDNEQFF; CDR3nt: TGCGCCAGCAGCGCGGTCGGCTCCGACAATGAGCAGTTCTTC
d_gene: TRBD1; j_gene: TRBJ1-4; v_gene: TRBV20-1; abundance: few; CDR3aa: CSATPGQGMEKLFF; CDR3nt: TGCAGTGCCACCCCTGGACAGGGTATGGAAAAACTGTTTTTT
d_gene: TRBD2; j_gene: TRBJ2-5; v_gene: TRBV6-2/TRBV6-3; abundance: few; CDR3aa: CASRGTTEETQYF; CDR3nt: TGTGCCAGCAGGGGGACTACCGAAGAGACCCAGTACTTC
d_gene: -; j_gene: TRBJ1-4; v_gene: TRBV7-2; abundance: once; CDR3aa: CASSQRQTNEKLFF; CDR3nt: TGTGCCAGCAGCCAGAGACAGACTAATGAAAAACTGTTTTTT
d_gene: -; j_gene: TRBJ2-7; v_gene: TRBV7-9; abundance: -; CDR3aa: CASSRDKLEQYF; CDR3nt: TGTGCCAGCAGCCGGGACAAGCTCGAGCAGTACTTC
d_gene: TRBD2; j_gene: TRBJ2-7; v_gene: TRBV20-1; abundance: few; CDR3aa: CSTIGLAGGIYEQYF; CDR3nt: TGCAGCACAATAGGGCTAGCGGGGGGCATATACGAGCAGTACTTC
d_gene: -; j_gene: TRBJ2-1; v_gene: TRBV5-1; abundance: -; CDR3aa: CASRWGAGEQFF; CDR3nt: TGCGCCAGCCGATGGGGGGCCGGTGAGCAGTTCTTC
d_gene: -; j_gene: TRBJ2-5; v_gene: TRBV7-2; abundance: few; CDR3aa: CASSSYPGPQETQYF; CDR3nt: TGTGCCAGCAGCTCCTACCCGGGACCTCAAGAGACCCAGTACTTC
d_gene: TRBD2; j_gene: TRBJ2-3; v_gene: TRBV7-2; abundance: many; CDR3aa: CASSLGLAGDTQYF; CDR3nt: TGTGCCAGCAGTTTGGGACTAGCGGGGGATACGCAGTATTTT
d_gene: -; j_gene: TRBJ2-7; v_gene: TRBV6-5; abundance: -; CDR3aa: CASRGYYNEQYF; CDR3nt: TGTGCCAGTAGGGGTTATTACAATGAGCAGTACTTC
d_gene: -; j_gene: TRBJ2-3; v_gene: TRBV6-6; abundance: -; CDR3aa: CASSTVRTGTDTQYF; CDR3nt: TGTGCCAGCAGCACCGTCCGGACCGGGACAGATACGCAGTATTTT
d_gene: -; j_gene: TRBJ1-1; v_gene: TRBV4-2; abundance: once; CDR3aa: CASSQVGAGKQNTEAFF; CDR3nt: TGTGCCAGCAGCCAAGTTGGCGCAGGGAAACAGAACACTGAAGCTTTCTTT
d_gene: -; j_gene: TRBJ2-1; v_gene: TRBV20-1; abundance: -; CDR3aa: CSASGRNEQFF; CDR3nt: TGCAGTGCTAGCGGGAGAAATGAGCAGTTCTTC